These 27 T cell receptor beta chains share one sample of origin, sequenced in a study of blood T cell repertoires in COVID-19. TCRdb's copy holds only in-frame clones and misses some; the assay was immunoSEQ multiplex PCR. Among 200,000 to 250,000 clones listed, approximately 82% were seen once. Sequencing used peripheral blood. The source is a woman over 75 with acute or convalescent COVID-19.

The V gene is TRBV6-2 or TRBV6-3, the J gene TRBJ2-7; 11 bases are shared with TRBD2. Germline V gene sequence: CDR1 MNHEY, CDR2 SVGEGT. J lost 0 bases, V lost 6 bases, and 7 bases had no gene match. This CDR3 is built from 16 residues. The CDR3 spells CASSVISGRASYEQYF. The CDR3 DNA sequence: TGTGCCAGCAGCGTTATTAGCGGGAGGGCCTCCTACGAGCAGTACTTC.

V usage is TRBV27 and J usage is TRBJ1-2; TRBD1 agrees at 8 bases. Germline CDR1 and CDR2: MNHEY and SMNVEV (reference sequence). The trim removed 4 bases at V and 6 bases at J, leaving 10 bases unmatched. The CDR3 sequence is 15 residues long. The CDR3 reads CASSWGQAIGNGYTF. The CDR3 DNA reads as TGTGCCAGCAGTTGGGGACAGGCTATAGGGAATGGCTACACCTTC.

The V and J genes are TRBV28 and TRBJ1-4; possibly TRBD1 for D (6 bases). The V and J ends lost 0 bases and 0 bases respectively, with 11 bases between them. CDR3 length equals 17 residues. Germline CDR1 MDHEN, CDR2 SYDVKM. The CDR3 reads CASSLWDSLPTNEKLFF. In DNA, the CDR3 is TGTGCCAGCAGTTTATGGGACAGCTTACCAACTAATGAAAAACTGTTTTTT.

The V gene is TRBV10-1, the J gene TRBJ1-4; D is perhaps TRBD1 (6 bases). V gave up 3 bases and J gave up 11 bases, with 10 bases separating them. This CDR3 comprises 12 residues. Germline V gene sequence: CDR1 WNHNN, CDR2 SYGVQD (reference sequence). CDR3 nucleotide sequence: TGCGCCAGCAGTGACAGGGGAGGGAAACTGTTTTTT. Its translation is CASSDRGGKLFF.

The V gene is TRBV7-2, the J gene TRBJ2-7, with a tentative D call TRBD2 (6 bases). Trimming took 2 bases from V and 3 from J, leaving 23 bases between them. CDR1 and CDR2 from the germline V gene are SGHTA and FQGNSA. This CDR3 comprises 18 residues. CDR3 residues: CASSLTYVRGSGIYEQYF. CDR3 in DNA: TGTGCCAGCAGCTTAACCTATGTTCGGGGTAGCGGAATCTACGAGCAGTACTTC.

The gene calls are TRBV6-2 or TRBV6-3 and TRBJ1-1; weak D call: TRBD1 (5 bases). V lost 2 bases, J lost 8 bases, and 12 bases lay in between. Per the germline V gene, CDR1 is MNHEY and CDR2 is SVGEGT. The CDR3 loop spans 13 amino acids. CDR3 sequence: CASSYPQGTEAFF. CDR3 sequence (DNA): TGTGCCAGCAGTTACCCGCAGGGTACAGAAGCTTTCTTT.

The V call is TRBV5-4, the J call TRBJ2-1; D possibly corresponds to TRBD1 (6 bases). Germline CDR1 and CDR2: SGHNT and YYREEE (reference sequence). V lost 3 bases and J lost 8, with 27 bases in between. This CDR3 region has 18 residues. The CDR3 sequence is CASSSGTGSIIKSDEQFF. In DNA form, the CDR3 reads TGTGCCAGCAGCTCCGGAACAGGGTCAATAATAAAATCAGATGAGCAGTTCTTC.

This chain connects TRBV11-3 to TRBJ2-1; D is perhaps TRBD2 (7 bases). The V and J ends lost 5 bases and 15 bases respectively, with 23 bases between them. The CDR3 covers 14 residues. Germline values: CDR1 SGHNT, CDR2 YENEEA. The CDR3, as DNA: TGTGCCAGCAGCCAGGGTGAGGGGGGGCAAGGTCCGTTCTTC. The encoded protein is CASSQGEGGQGPFF.

The chain has TRBV14 and TRBJ2-4; 9 nucleotides line up with TRBD1. The CDR3 loop spans 16 amino acids. Germline CDR1 is SGHDN and CDR2 is FVKESK. Trimming cost V 3 bases and J 6 bases; bases outside gene matches: 9. CDR3 sequence: CASSHPGQGWGNIQYF. In DNA, the CDR3 is TGTGCCAGCAGCCATCCCGGACAGGGGTGGGGAAACATTCAGTACTTC. Supplemented by reference TRBV14 and TRBJ2-4, the full variable domain reads EAGVTQFPSHSVIEKGQTVTLRCDPISGHDNLYWYRRVMGKEIKFLLHFVKESKQDESGMPNNRFLAERTGGTYSTLKVQPAELEDSGVYFCASSHPGQGWGNIQYFGAGTRLSVL.

The chain recombines TRBV5-1 with TRBJ2-7; 10 nucleotides line up with TRBD1. Germline CDR1 SGHRS, CDR2 YFSETQ. CDR3 length: 16 amino acids. The J segment lost 3 bases and the V segment lost 0 bases, leaving 6 bases of the junction unmatched. In DNA form, the CDR3 reads TGCGCCAGCAGCTTGGCCTTGAGGACAGGGGGCTACGAGCAGTACTTC. Its translation is CASSLALRTGGYEQYF.

The rearrangement uses TRBV7-9 and TRBJ1-2, with unresolved D. V was cut by 1 base and J by 8 bases, with 11 bases left in between. Germline-derived CDR1 and CDR2 are SEHNR and FQNEAQ (reference sequence). This CDR3 contains 13 residues. CDR3 coding DNA: TGTGCCAGCAGCTTAGGGAGGGATTACGGCTACACCTTC. Its protein product is CASSLGRDYGYTF.

This clone has only a few counts. The chain combines TRBV15 with TRBJ1-2; D is unclear. V lost 2 bases to trimming and J lost 8 bases, with 15 bases between them. Germline CDR1 is LNHNV and CDR2 is YYDKDF (reference sequence). This CDR3 contains 14 residues. The CDR3 region has the DNA TGTGCCACCAGCAGACAAAACCCCGGGTGGGGCTACACCTTC. It yields the protein CATSRQNPGWGYTF.

For the CDR3, the DNA is TGTGCCAGCAGTGAGGGTCCTCGGACTAGCGGGAGACAGGAGCAGTTCTTC. Its protein is CASSEGPRTSGRQEQFF. The V gene is TRBV25-1, the J gene TRBJ2-1; TRBD2 aligns across 13 bases. The CDR3 extends over 17 amino acids. V was clipped by 3 bases and J by 10 bases; unmatched bases: 12. Germline V gives CDR1 MGHDK, CDR2 SYGVNS.

About this clone itself: Other DNA sequences from this sample encode an identical CDR3 as well. The chain has TRBV12-3 or TRBV12-4 and TRBJ2-5; no definite D call. The CDR3 loop spans 11 amino acids. V lost 5 bases and J lost 3, with 4 bases in between. The CDR3 region is CASSPEETQYF. The CDR3 DNA follows: TGTGCCAGCAGTCCTGAAGAGACCCAGTACTTC.

This clone appeared a single time. V is TRBV7-2 and J is TRBJ2-2, with TRBD1 identical over 7 bases. Germline assignment: CDR1 SGHTA and CDR2 FQGNSA. CDR3 length: 14 amino acids. With 3 bases clipped from V and 7 bases from J, the junction kept 5 bases outside the gene matches. Written as DNA, the CDR3 is TGTGCCAGCAGCTTCGCCCGGACAGGCGGGGAGCTGTTTTTT. Amino acids: CASSFARTGGELFF.

The V and J genes are TRBV14 and TRBJ1-1; D is uncertain. Per germline, CDR1 SGHDN and CDR2 FVKESK. V was shortened by 1 base and J by 2 bases, with 11 bases between the two germline ends. The CDR3 extends over 15 amino acids. CDR3 coding DNA: TGTGCCAGCAGCCAAGCGCGGGTTGGAAACACTGAAGCTTTCTTT. Amino acids: CASSQARVGNTEAFF.

The sample holds a few counts of this clone. V and J are TRBV10-3 and TRBJ2-3, with 8 nucleotides matching TRBD1. The CDR3 contains 16 residues. With V trimmed by 4 bases and J by 4 bases, 10 bases remained unmatched. Germline lookup yields CDR1 ENHRY and CDR2 SYGVKD. This CDR3 is CAISGTGTGVSDTQYF. For the CDR3, the DNA is TGTGCCATCAGTGGGACCGGGACAGGAGTCTCAGATACGCAGTATTTT.

This rearrangement joins TRBV19 to TRBJ1-6; D unresolved. The V end was cut by 4 bases, the J end by 1 base, with 14 bases between. This CDR3 region has 17 residues. Per germline, CDR1 LNHDA and CDR2 SQIVND (reference sequence). This CDR3 is CASSTLTLGSYNSPLHF. The CDR3 DNA follows: TGTGCCAGTAGTACACTCACCCTCGGGTCCTATAATTCACCCCTCCACTTT.

This sequence joins TRBV25-1 and TRBJ2-1; 10 nucleotides agree with TRBD1. Unmatched junction bases numbered 3, after V lost 8 bases and J lost 5 bases. Germline CDR1 and CDR2: MGHDK and SYGVNS. This CDR3 is 13 amino acids long. Here the CDR3 DNA reads TGTGCCAGCGGGACAGGGGAAGACAATGAGCAGTTCTTC. This gives the protein CASGTGEDNEQFF.

V and J are TRBV5-1 and TRBJ1-4; D gene uncertain. This CDR3 contains 14 residues. V lost 1 base and J 0 bases, leaving 4 bases between the germline ends. The germline V gene encodes CDR1 SGHRS and CDR2 YFSETQ. As DNA, the CDR3 is TGCGCCAGCAGCTTGCTGTCAACTAATGAAAAACTGTTTTTT. This translates into CASSLLSTNEKLFF.

This sequence joins TRBV5-1 and TRBJ2-5; TRBD1 is a possible D gene (6 bases). V lost 0 bases and J lost 5, with 11 bases in between. The germline V gene has CDR1 SGHRS and CDR2 YFSETQ. This CDR3 region has 14 residues. CDR3 coding DNA: TGCGCCAGCAGCTTGGGAGCCAGGGGTGAGACCCAGTACTTC. Translated: CASSLGARGETQYF. Supplemented by reference TRBV5-1 and TRBJ2-5, the full variable domain reads KAGVTQTPRYLIKTRGQQVTLSCSPISGHRSVSWYQQTPGQGLQFLFEYFSETQRNKGNFPGRFSGRQFSNSRSEMNVSTLELGDSALYLCASSLGARGETQYFGPGTRLLVL.

This clone was detected once. CDR3 sequence: CASSQRSPGTQYF. The CDR3 bases are TGTGCCAGCAGCCAACGATCCCCGGGGACCCAGTACTTC. This sequence joins TRBV3-1 (or the pseudogene TRBV3-2) and TRBJ2-5; no clear D. V was trimmed by 2 bases and J by 7 bases, leaving 11 bases between them. Germline CDR1 reads LGHDT; CDR2 reads YNNKEL (reference sequence). The CDR3 covers 13 residues.

The chain recombines TRBV18 with TRBJ2-1; TRBD1 matches 10 bases. V lost 6 bases to trimming and J lost 9 bases; unmatched junction nucleotides: 14. Germline loops: CDR1 KGHSH, CDR2 LQKENI. The CDR3 extends over 16 amino acids. Written as DNA, the CDR3 is TGTGCCAGCTCCCGATCCGTCTGGACAGGGGGTTTTGAGCAGTTCTTC. As protein: CASSRSVWTGGFEQFF.

The chain is built from TRBV7-9 and TRBJ1-3, with no clear D. The CDR3 sequence is 17 residues long. The germline CDR1 and CDR2 sequences are SEHNR and FQNEAQ (reference sequence). Deletions cut 5 bases from V and 3 bases from J, with 20 bases between. The CDR3 reads CASSPPRVQDYGNTIYF. The CDR3 coding sequence is TGTGCCAGCAGCCCACCTCGGGTACAAGATTATGGAAACACCATATATTTT.

The CDR3 DNA sequence: TGCGCCAGCAGCCAAATTACAGGGGGCTATACTGAAGCTTTCTTT. It is translated as CASSQITGGYTEAFF. The rearrangement links TRBV4-3 to TRBJ1-1; the match to TRBD1 covers 9 bases. The J segment lost 5 bases and the V segment lost 2 bases, leaving 6 bases of the junction unmatched. The CDR3 totals 15 residues. Germline CDR1 reads LGHNA; CDR2 reads YSLEER.

The chain joins TRBV6-2 or TRBV6-3 to TRBJ1-1; D unresolved. The CDR3 contains 15 residues. Trimming left V 0 bases short and J 1 base short, with 9 bases between. Germline V gene sequence: CDR1 MNHEY, CDR2 SVGEGT. Here the CDR3 DNA reads TGTGCCAGCAGTTACTCGAGGGAGGGGAACACTGAAGCTTTCTTT. It translates to CASSYSREGNTEAFF.

This clone has at least ten counts. The V call is TRBV6-2 or TRBV6-3, the J call TRBJ2-5; 10 nucleotides align to TRBD1. V lost 5 bases and J lost 4; bases outside the gene matches: 7. The CDR3 contains 15 residues. The germline V gene has CDR1 MNHEY and CDR2 SVGEGT. The CDR3: CASSNGQGVPETQYF. The CDR3 bases are TGTGCCAGCAGTAACGGACAGGGGGTTCCAGAGACCCAGTACTTC.